Below are 11 T cell receptor beta chains sequenced from a single sample in a study of T cell changes during pregnancy in multiple sclerosis. Sequenced by immunoSEQ multiplex PCR; TCRdb stores in-frame clones only, minus some. The sample contains about 89,000 clones, around 94% of which appear only once. This specimen was peripheral blood, taken in the third trimester of pregnancy. Receptors were obtained from a female donor with multiple sclerosis, enrolled in a pregnancy study.

This chain joins TRBV15 and TRBJ1-2; 7 bases match TRBD1. The V gene end was trimmed by 5 bases and the J gene end by 2 bases; junction bases not matched to a gene: 8. CDR1 is LNHNV and CDR2 is YYDKDF in the germline V gene (reference sequence). The CDR3 spans 15 residues. The DNA for the CDR3 is TGTGCCACCAGCCAAGACAGGGCTCACAACTATGGCTACACCTTC. Translation gives CATSQDRAHNYGYTF.

The genes are TRBV27 and TRBJ2-3, with TRBD2 matching over 7 bases. The germline V gene encodes CDR1 MNHEY and CDR2 SMNVEV (reference sequence). The CDR3 runs 17 residues. V trimming: 4 bases; J trimming: 6 bases; junction bases outside the gene matches: 16. In nucleotides, the CDR3 is TGTGCCAGCAGTTCGTACCGGGACTACAAAGCTTTGGATACGCAGTATTTT. Translating gives CASSSYRDYKALDTQYF.

The chain uses TRBV9 and TRBJ1-4, with a possible D match to TRBD1 (5 bases). The CDR3 is 16 amino acids. Germline CDR1 is SGDLS and CDR2 is YYNGEE. The V end was cut by 4 bases, the J end by 0 bases, with 13 bases between. For the CDR3, the DNA is TGTGCCAGCAGCACCGGACAAAGTGCAACTAATGAAAAACTGTTTTTT. Protein product: CASSTGQSATNEKLFF.

The chain employs TRBV7-6 and TRBJ2-5; 13 bases are shared with TRBD2. CDR1 is SGHVS, CDR2 FNYEAQ, per germline. The CDR3 has 18 residues. With V trimmed by 5 bases and J by 1 base, 10 bases remained unmatched. The DNA for the CDR3 is TGTGCCAGCAGCGGGTGGACTAGCGGGAGCATCAGCCAAGAGACCCAGTACTTC. Its translation is CASSGWTSGSISQETQYF.

The V and J genes are TRBV19 and TRBJ1-5, with D unclear. The CDR3 spans 12 residues. V lost 1 base and J 13 bases, leaving 11 bases between the germline ends. Per germline, CDR1 LNHDA and CDR2 SQIVND (reference sequence). Written as DNA, the CDR3 is TGTGCCAGTAGTATAGTTGGGTACGGGCAGCATTTT. This encodes CASSIVGYGQHF.

The chain joins TRBV19 to TRBJ2-5; 9 positions match TRBD1. CDR3 length: 13 amino acids. J gave up 11 bases and V 5 bases, and 9 bases lay outside the gene matches. Germline CDR1 is LNHDA and CDR2 is SQIVND (reference sequence). This chain's CDR3 is CASSDRDRDLQYF. The CDR3 region has the DNA TGTGCCAGTAGTGACCGGGACAGGGACCTTCAGTACTTC.

The J gene is TRBJ1-5, the V gene TRBV2; D perhaps matches TRBD1 (6 bases). Looked up from germline, CDR1 is SNHLY and CDR2 is FYNNEI. The V end lost 7 bases, the J end lost 0 bases, and 13 bases lay between the germline ends. The CDR3 sequence is 15 residues long. The CDR3 loop is CASNSQGSSNQPQHF. CDR3 sequence (DNA): TGTGCCAGCAATTCACAGGGAAGTAGCAATCAGCCCCAGCATTTT.

This clone was seen a single time. This rearrangement joins TRBV7-9 to TRBJ1-2, with 10 bases lining up with TRBD1. The CDR3 covers 15 residues. Looked up from germline, CDR1 is SEHNR and CDR2 is FQNEAQ (reference sequence). J lost 1 base, V lost 1 base, and 0 bases had no gene match. The CDR3: CASSLGTGGNYGYTF. Written as DNA, the CDR3 is TGTGCCAGCAGCTTAGGGACAGGGGGTAACTATGGCTACACCTTC.

V usage is TRBV19 and J usage is TRBJ2-7; TRBD2 matches at 8 bases. The CDR3 sequence is 14 residues long. Trimming at V came to 4 bases and at J to 1 base, leaving 3 bases not matched to a gene. The germline CDR1 and CDR2 sequences are LNHDA and SQIVND (reference sequence). The CDR3 region has the DNA TGTGCCAGTAGTAAAAGCGGGAGATCCTACGAGCAGTACTTC. This translates into CASSKSGRSYEQYF. Looking up the rest from reference TRBV19 and TRBJ2-7 gives the full variable domain: DGGITQSPKYLFRKEGQNVTLSCEQNLNHDAMYWYRQDPGQGLRLIYYSQIVNDFQKGDIAEGYSVSREKKESFPLTVTSAQKNPTAFYLCASSKSGRSYEQYFGPGTRLTVT.

This clone showed up just a few times. The chain combines TRBV30 with TRBJ1-3; 7 positions agree with TRBD1. The CDR3 has 15 amino acids. The junction had 9 bases not matched to a gene; V was cut back by 7 bases and J by 0 bases. CDR1 and CDR2 (germline): GTSNPN, SVGIG (reference sequence). The CDR3 region is CALRQGWDSGNTIYF. CDR3 coding DNA: TGTGCCTTACGACAGGGATGGGACTCTGGAAACACCATATATTTT.

The J gene is TRBJ1-2, the V gene TRBV27, with D maybe TRBD1 (5 bases). Germline loops: CDR1 MNHEY, CDR2 SMNVEV (reference sequence). V lost 2 bases, J lost 7 bases, and 17 bases lay in between. The CDR3 has 15 residues. The CDR3 reads CASSLAQGQGSGYTF. DNA of the CDR3: TGTGCCAGCAGTTTAGCGCAGGGCCAGGGTAGTGGCTACACCTTC.